This is a list of T cell receptor beta chains from one sample in a study of T cell responses to AZD1222 COVID-19 vaccine. This table comes from immunoSEQ multiplex PCR, and its TCRdb copy is limited to in-frame clones, with some not included. The sample shows more than 95,000 clones, over 90% of them seen only once. Source: peripheral blood, taken on day 0 of AZD1222 vaccination. The receptors come from an adult in good health. CDR3s include the opening cysteine and the closing phenylalanine or tryptophan. D genes are given only for firm matches. The listing skips clone size in some rows; elsewhere it reads once, few, many or a size class.

cdr3_nt cdr3_aa clone_size j_call v_call d_call
TGTGCCAGCAGCTTGGCCGGGGGTTGGGCTTCACCCCTCCACTTT CASSLAGGWASPLHF once TRBJ1-6 TRBV5-6 -
TGTGCCAGCAGCGTCCGGGACAGGGACTATGGCTACACCTTC CASSVRDRDYGYTF - TRBJ1-2 TRBV7-2 TRBD1
TGTGCCAGCAGCCCTCAGCGAGGTTCAGATACGCAGTATTTT CASSPQRGSDTQYF - TRBJ2-3 TRBV7-3 -
TGCAGCGCTGAGGGACAGGGCAACGGCTACACCTTC CSAEGQGNGYTF - TRBJ1-2 TRBV29-1 TRBD1
TGTGCCAGCAGCCAAGAAGGAATTGAGCAGTTCTTC CASSQEGIEQFF - TRBJ2-1 TRBV4-2 -
TGTGCCAGTTCGAGAGAAGGGAGCCTCGCGAATGAGCAGTTCTTC CASSREGSLANEQFF - TRBJ2-1 TRBV5-4 -
TGTGCCGGAGTGTTAAGAGGGACAGGGGTGTATGGCTACACCTTC CAGVLRGTGVYGYTF - TRBJ1-2 TRBV30 TRBD1
TGTGCCAGCAGCCAGGTTAGCACAGATACGCAGTATTTT CASSQVSTDTQYF - TRBJ2-3 TRBV3-1/TRBV3-2 -
TGCAGTGCCAATCAGCCGGGACTGCAGTACTTC CSANQPGLQYF - TRBJ2-7 TRBV20-1 -
TGTGCCAGCTGTGGCCCCTTGGCACGGGAGACCCAGTACTTC CASCGPLARETQYF - TRBJ2-5 TRBV28 -
TGTGCCAGCTCTTGGAATAGCGGGGGAACTTACAATGAGCAGTTCTTC CASSWNSGGTYNEQFF - TRBJ2-1 TRBV18 TRBD2
TGTGCCACCAGTGCAACCGGGCCCCTAACTAATGAAAAACTGTTTTTT CATSATGPLTNEKLFF - TRBJ1-4 TRBV24-1 -
TGTGCCAGCAGTTACTCGGGGCCCAACTCTGGAAACACCATATATTTT CASSYSGPNSGNTIYF - TRBJ1-3 TRBV6-5 -
TGTGCCAGCAGCGCAACGGGTGTTGACGAGCAGTACTTC CASSATGVDEQYF once TRBJ2-7 TRBV6-4 -
TGTGCCAGCTCACCACCCGGTCAGCCTGGAAACACCATATATTTT CASSPPGQPGNTIYF - TRBJ1-3 TRBV18 -
TGCAGTGCTAGTACCGGGAGGAGGGGCTACGAGCAGTACTTC CSASTGRRGYEQYF - TRBJ2-7 TRBV20-1 TRBD2
TGTGCCAGTAGAAGTAGCCAGTCCTCTGGGGCCAACGTCCTGACTTTC CASRSSQSSGANVLTF - TRBJ2-6 TRBV19 -
TGTGCCAGCAGTTACGGGGGTCCCAACACAGATACGCAGTATTTT CASSYGGPNTDTQYF few TRBJ2-3 TRBV6-5 -
TGTGCCAGCAGCCCCAGCGGGACCTCGAGCTACGAGCAGTACTTC CASSPSGTSSYEQYF - TRBJ2-7 TRBV7-9 TRBD2
TGTGCCAGCAGCTTAGCGCCTGTCGGTAGCTATGGCTACACCTTC CASSLAPVGSYGYTF once TRBJ1-2 TRBV7-9 -
TGTGCCAGTAGTATCCAAGCTAACTATGGCTACACCTTC CASSIQANYGYTF - TRBJ1-2 TRBV19 -
TGTGCCAGCAGTCCAAACGGGGCGCAAGAGACCCAGTACTTC CASSPNGAQETQYF - TRBJ2-5 TRBV9 -
TGTGCCAGCAGCCAAGATGTCAGATCGGTGTACTTC CASSQDVRSVYF - TRBJ2-7 TRBV3-1/TRBV3-2 -
TGTGCCAGCAGCTTTGATACCGGGTCCACAGATACGCAGTATTTT CASSFDTGSTDTQYF - TRBJ2-3 TRBV11-1 -
TGTGCCAGCAGCCCCATTAAGGGACAGGGAAACACCATATATTTT CASSPIKGQGNTIYF - TRBJ1-3 TRBV11-2 TRBD1
TGTGCCACCAGTGCCCGGACAGGAAATCAGCCCCAGCATTTT CATSARTGNQPQHF - TRBJ1-5 TRBV24-1 TRBD1
TGTGCCTGGAGGAGAGCAGGAGGTAATAGCAATCAGCCCCAGCATTTT CAWRRAGGNSNQPQHF - TRBJ1-5 TRBV30 -
TGTGCCAGCAGTTTTCAGGGGAGTGGGGCCAACGTCCTGACTTTC CASSFQGSGANVLTF - TRBJ2-6 TRBV28 -
TGTGCCAGCAGTCTTACTAGGGGCTCCGGAAACACCATATATTTT CASSLTRGSGNTIYF - TRBJ1-3 TRBV6-5 -
TGCGCCAGCAGCCACGGCGGGGCAGGGGGGCTGAACACTGAAGCTTTCTTT CASSHGGAGGLNTEAFF - TRBJ1-1 TRBV4-1 TRBD1
TGTGCCAGCAGTATTACTAGCGGGAGTTCCTACGAGCAGTACTTC CASSITSGSSYEQYF - TRBJ2-7 TRBV28 TRBD2
TGTGCCAGCAGTTTGTTGACTAGCGGGAGTCTAGGTGAGGATGAGCAGTTCTTC CASSLLTSGSLGEDEQFF - TRBJ2-1 TRBV6-2/TRBV6-3 TRBD2
TGTGCCAGCAGCCCGCAGGGTAACTACGAGCAGTACTTC CASSPQGNYEQYF - TRBJ2-7 TRBV7-9 -
TGTGCCAGCAGCTTCGGCGGTGCCTACGAGCAGTACTTC CASSFGGAYEQYF - TRBJ2-7 TRBV11-2 -
TGTGCCAGCAGCCAAGCGCCCGGACTAGCGGGTATGACCAAAAACATTCAGTACTTC CASSQAPGLAGMTKNIQYF - TRBJ2-4 TRBV3-1/TRBV3-2 TRBD2
TGTGCCAGCGGCCCCGGGGGACCCGTGGAGACCCAGTACTTC CASGPGGPVETQYF - TRBJ2-5 TRBV2 -
TGTGCCAGCACCCGGGTCAATGAGCAGTTCTTC CASTRVNEQFF - TRBJ2-1 TRBV28 -
TGTGCCAGCAGCCAAGATTTGGTGGGAACCTACGAGCAGTACTTC CASSQDLVGTYEQYF - TRBJ2-7 TRBV3-1/TRBV3-2 -
TGTGCCAGCAGTTTAAAGGCAGGGCTTGGCTACACCTTC CASSLKAGLGYTF - TRBJ1-2 TRBV28 -
TGCGCCAGCAGCCAAGAATTAAGCGGGGGCTGGGGTGAGCAGTTCTTC CASSQELSGGWGEQFF - TRBJ2-1 TRBV4-3 TRBD2
TGTGCCAGCAGTCCGGGACTAGCGGGCACAGATACGCAGTATTTT CASSPGLAGTDTQYF - TRBJ2-3 TRBV3-1/TRBV3-2 TRBD2
TGCAGCGTTTGGACAGACGAGAACACTGAAGCTTTCTTT CSVWTDENTEAFF - TRBJ1-1 TRBV29-1 -
TGTGCCAGCTCACCAGACAGGGGGCGGACCGGGGAGCTGTTTTTT CASSPDRGRTGELFF - TRBJ2-2 TRBV18 TRBD1
TGTGCCAGCAACGCAGCGGGAGCCCCCTTCAATGAGCAGTTCTTC CASNAAGAPFNEQFF - TRBJ2-1 TRBV5-6 TRBD2
TGTGCCAGCAGCCCGGGACTAGCGGATTACAATGAGCAGTTCTTC CASSPGLADYNEQFF - TRBJ2-1 TRBV7-3 TRBD2
TGTGCCAGCAGCTTAGGGCAGGTCGGTGGCTATGGCTACACCTTC CASSLGQVGGYGYTF - TRBJ1-2 TRBV7-9 -
TGTGCCAGCAGTTACGCGCCCCAGCATTTT CASSYAPQHF - TRBJ1-5 TRBV6-6 -
TGTGCCAGCAGCTTAAAGCGGGGATTATTAGAGCAGTACTTC CASSLKRGLLEQYF - TRBJ2-7 TRBV7-2 TRBD2
TGTGCCAGCAGTTTGCTTAGTACCTTCTACAATGAGCAGTTCTTC CASSLLSTFYNEQFF - TRBJ2-1 TRBV28 -
TGCGCCAGCAGCCTCCGGACTAGCGGGAGGGGTTCCACCGGGGAGCTGTTTTTT CASSLRTSGRGSTGELFF - TRBJ2-2 TRBV4-1 TRBD2
TGTGCCAGCAGCGGGCCCGGGACAGGGCGCTCACCCCTCCACTTT CASSGPGTGRSPLHF - TRBJ1-6 TRBV11-2 TRBD1
TGCGCCAGCAGCCAAGGGGATGAGGGACGGCGCTATGGCTACACCTTC CASSQGDEGRRYGYTF - TRBJ1-2 TRBV4-1 -
TGTGCCAGCAGTTACTCTCCGACTAATGAAAAACTGTTTTTT CASSYSPTNEKLFF once TRBJ1-4 TRBV6-2/TRBV6-3 -
TGTGCCAGCTCAGAACAAGACCAAGAGACCCAGTACTTC CASSEQDQETQYF - TRBJ2-5 TRBV18 -
TGTGCCACCAGCAGAGATTTCGAGGGTGGTGAAGCTTTCTTT CATSRDFEGGEAFF few TRBJ1-1 TRBV15 -